Given below is one T cell receptor (beta chain) in context. The record originates from a study of control samples from healthy donors and cancer patients. Looked up from germline, CDR1 is LGHDT and CDR2 is YNNKEL (reference sequence). The CDR3 is 16 amino acids. Trimming left V 3 bases short and J 1 base short, with 15 bases between. Assay: immunoSEQ multiplex PCR; the TCRdb copy retains only in-frame clones and omits some. Among 250,000 to 300,000 clones, about four fifths were seen once, and the ten largest hold 13%. The chain uses TRBV3-1 (or the pseudogene TRBV3-2) and TRBJ2-5; the D gene is possibly TRBD1 (6 bases). Sequenced material: PBMCs. The clonotype comes from a woman aged 55-70 years with lung cancer. DNA of the CDR3: TGTGCCAGCAGCCATAGCCCGGGACACCTCCAAGAGACCCAGTACTTC. The encoded protein is CASSHSPGHLQETQYF.